What follows are 17 T cell receptor beta chains derived from one specimen sequenced in a study of T cell changes during pregnancy in multiple sclerosis. Here immunoSEQ multiplex PCR was the method, and the copy in TCRdb shows in-frame clones only, minus some. Found here are about 62,000 clones, 89% of them singletons; the top ten hold about 2.3%. The starting material was peripheral blood, obtained in the first trimester of pregnancy. The receptors come from a female donor with multiple sclerosis, enrolled in a pregnancy study.

A remark on this clone: One junction end does not reproduce the germline sequence, and a read error may be involved. The chain is built from TRBV6-1 and TRBJ1-2; the match to TRBD1 covers 7 bases. The CDR3 is 11 residues long. CDR1 is MNHNS and CDR2 is SASEGT in the germline V gene. The CDR3 sequence is CASSVTGVRGF. In DNA form, the CDR3 reads TGTGCCAGCAGCGTTACAGGGGTCCGGGGCTTC.

This sequence joins TRBV2 and TRBJ2-5, with a tentative D call TRBD2 (5 bases). Germline V CDR1 and CDR2: SNHLY, FYNNEI. Trimming stripped 6 bases from V and 3 bases from J, with 26 bases between. CDR3 size: 18 residues. The CDR3 nucleotides are TGTGCCAGCAGCCTGTTGATTCCTCGTCCGAAGGAGGAAGAGACCCAGTACTTC. As protein: CASSLLIPRPKEEETQYF.

J is TRBJ1-1 and V is TRBV28; 7 bases agree with TRBD1. The CDR3 spans 14 residues. Looked up from germline, CDR1 is MDHEN and CDR2 is SYDVKM. After removal of 3 bases from V and 4 bases from J, the junction contained 5 bases not matched to a gene. CDR3 region: CASSFVEGATEAFF. The CDR3 nucleotides read TGTGCCAGCAGTTTTGTGGAGGGGGCCACTGAAGCTTTCTTT. The entire variable domain, with the rest obtained from reference TRBV28 and TRBJ1-1, is as follows: DVKVTQSSRYLVKRTGEKVFLECVQDMDHENMFWYRQDPGLGLRLIYFSYDVKMKEKGDIPEGYSVSREKKERFSLILESASTNQTSMYLCASSFVEGATEAFFGQGTRLTVV.

This clone came up a few times. J is TRBJ1-1 and V is TRBV27, with 8 positions matching TRBD1. Germline loops: CDR1 MNHEY, CDR2 SMNVEV (reference sequence). The CDR3 runs 13 residues. The J segment lost 11 bases and the V segment lost 2 bases, leaving 7 bases of the junction unmatched. The CDR3 bases are TGTGCCAGCAGTTTAGCAGGGGGCCCCGAGGCTTTCTTT. Residues: CASSLAGGPEAFF.

The rearrangement joins TRBV19 to TRBJ1-2; D is perhaps TRBD1 (6 bases). The CDR3 covers 15 residues. Trimming pared 3 bases from V and 5 bases from J, leaving 16 bases between. In germline, CDR1 is LNHDA, CDR2 SQIVND (reference sequence). The CDR3 here is CASSINQGSGYGYTF. The DNA for the CDR3 is TGTGCCAGTAGTATCAACCAGGGGTCGGGTTATGGCTACACCTTC.

The rearrangement uses TRBV7-2 and TRBJ1-4, with unresolved D. The CDR3 is made up of 14 amino acids. V was trimmed by 2 bases and J by 8 bases, leaving 12 bases between them. The germline CDR1 and CDR2 sequences are SGHTA and FQGNSA. The CDR3 DNA reads TGTGCCAGCAGCTTACACGGACTTCGCGAAAAACTGTTTTTT. This codes for CASSLHGLREKLFF.

This rearrangement joins TRBV5-6 to TRBJ2-5, with D maybe TRBD1 (5 bases). The last part of the DNA fits TRBJ2-7 better; the J call may be wrong. This CDR3 contains 13 residues. Germline-derived CDR1 and CDR2 are SGHDT and YYEEEE. CDR3 amino acids: CASSLFTGPEQYF. As DNA, the CDR3 is TGTGCCAGCAGCTTGTTTACAGGTCCCGAGCAGTACTTC.

The CDR3 bases are TGTGCCAGCTCACCGCAAGGGGGCTCCCAAGAGACCCAGTACTTC. This translates into CASSPQGGSQETQYF. The chain joins TRBV18 to TRBJ2-5; 7 bases are shared with TRBD1. The trim removed 3 bases at V and 1 base at J, leaving 5 bases unmatched. The CDR3 contains 15 residues. In germline, CDR1 is KGHSH, CDR2 LQKENI.

The chain couples TRBV5-1 to TRBJ1-2; 9 bases agree with TRBD1. The CDR3 loop spans 13 amino acids. From germline, CDR1 is SGHRS and CDR2 YFSETQ. Trimming at V came to 4 bases and at J to 4 bases, leaving 2 bases not matched to a gene. CDR3 residues: CASSTGQGYGYTF. Written as DNA, the CDR3 is TGCGCCAGCAGCACGGGACAGGGCTATGGCTACACCTTC.

This chain links TRBV30 with TRBJ2-1, with TRBD2 matching 8 bases. CDR3 size: 16 residues. The V and J ends lost 4 bases and 0 bases, in that order; junction bases with no gene match: 8. Germline V gives CDR1 GTSNPN, CDR2 SVGIG (reference sequence). CDR3 sequence (DNA): TGTGCCTGGACCAAGCTAAGCGGGAGCTCCTACAATGAGCAGTTCTTC. Its protein product is CAWTKLSGSSYNEQFF. Filled out from reference TRBV30 and TRBJ2-1, the complete variable domain reads SQTIHQWPATLVQPVGSPLSLECTVEGTSNPNLYWYRQAAGRGLQLLFYSVGIGQISSEVPQNLSASRPQDRQFILSSKKLLLSDSGFYLCAWTKLSGSSYNEQFFGPGTRLTVL.

This chain links TRBV29-1 with TRBJ2-2, with TRBD1 as a possible D gene (5 bases). V lost 6 bases to trimming and J lost 3 bases, with 11 bases between them. CDR3 length: 13 residues. CDR1 is SQVTM, CDR2 ANQGSEA, per germline. The CDR3 here is CSVGDSHTGELFF. DNA for the CDR3: TGCAGCGTGGGTGACAGTCACACCGGGGAGCTGTTTTTT.

This clone was counted a single time. The V and J genes are TRBV19 and TRBJ1-6; D unclear. There are 14 residues in the CDR3. V lost 9 bases and J lost 5, with 14 bases in between. CDR1 is LNHDA, CDR2 SQIVND, per germline (reference sequence). The CDR3 protein is CASKQGRDNSPLHF. The CDR3 DNA is TGTGCCAGCAAACAAGGGAGGGATAATTCACCCCTCCACTTT.

The chain uses TRBV6-5 and TRBJ2-5; D may be TRBD1 (6 bases). The CDR3 covers 12 residues. V gave up 6 bases and J gave up 7 bases, with 12 bases separating them. Germline lookup yields CDR1 MNHEY and CDR2 SVGAGI. The CDR3 DNA sequence: TGTGCCAGCAGGGACAGCTCAAGGACCCAGTACTTC. Translating it yields CASRDSSRTQYF.

The chain has TRBV29-1 and TRBJ2-5; D perhaps matches TRBD1 (5 bases). Germline loops: CDR1 SQVTM, CDR2 ANQGSEA. The CDR3 is 13 amino acids. V was shortened by 7 bases and J by 4 bases, with 16 bases between the two germline ends. The CDR3 nucleotides are TGCAGCGCTGGGGCCCTTATCTTAGAGACCCAGTACTTC. This translates into CSAGALILETQYF.

This clone was seen once. The chain uses TRBV19 and TRBJ1-2, with TRBD1 matching 8 bases. Per germline, CDR1 LNHDA and CDR2 SQIVND (reference sequence). Trimming at V came to 4 bases and at J to 4 bases, leaving 8 bases not matched to a gene. The CDR3 length is 15 residues. The CDR3 loop reads CASSTQGAGTYGYTF. DNA of the CDR3: TGTGCCAGTAGTACGCAGGGGGCAGGGACCTATGGCTACACCTTC. Variable domain in full (rest from reference TRBV19 and TRBJ1-2): DGGITQSPKYLFRKEGQNVTLSCEQNLNHDAMYWYRQDPGQGLRLIYYSQIVNDFQKGDIAEGYSVSREKKESFPLTVTSAQKNPTAFYLCASSTQGAGTYGYTFGSGTRLTVV.

The CDR3 DNA follows: TGTGCCAGCAGTTACTCGGCAGGGGGCGGTTACGAGCAGTACTTC. Translated, it gives CASSYSAGGGYEQYF. This chain joins TRBV6-5 and TRBJ2-7, with TRBD1 matching 8 bases. The J segment lost 4 bases and the V segment lost 0 bases, leaving 5 bases of the junction unmatched. CDR1 is MNHEY, CDR2 SVGAGI, per germline. The CDR3 is 15 residues long.

V is TRBV18 and J is TRBJ2-1; 9 nucleotides align to TRBD1. J gave up 13 bases and V 2 bases, and 18 bases lay outside the gene matches. The germline V gene has CDR1 KGHSH and CDR2 LQKENI. The CDR3 runs 17 residues. The DNA of the CDR3 is TGTGCCAGCTCACCAGGAGGTTCGGGACAGGGTAAATTGTTACAGTTCTTC. Translation: CASSPGGSGQGKLLQFF.